This T cell receptor (beta chain) came from a study of T cells in localized non-small cell lung cancer. Study findings and constraints: Adjacent lung exhibited a median of approximately 59 among the 100 most abundant tumor clones. Increased T cell density in blood showed an association with longer overall survival. Uninvolved adjacent lung had higher T cell clonality than tumor and all other tissues.

This clone has just one count. Its antigen is as yet unknown. Germline values: CDR1 MDHEN, CDR2 SYDVKM. The CDR3 has 13 amino acids. The V end was cut by 3 bases, the J end by 3 bases, with 9 bases between. Sequencing was performed with immunoSEQ multiplex PCR; in TCRdb, only in-frame clones are kept and a portion is missing. The table lists over 2,500 clones, around 28% of them singletons. The starting material was lung tumor tissue, obtained before any cancer treatment. The receptor comes from a woman aged 35 to 69 with stage I lung adenocarcinoma. The chain links TRBV28 to TRBJ2-7, with D unresolved. CDR3 sequence reads: CASSFPGSYEQYF. For the CDR3, the DNA is TGTGCCAGCAGTTTCCCGGGCAGCTACGAGCAGTACTTC.